This is a list of T cell receptor beta chains from one sample in a study of T cells after posttransplantation cyclophosphamide. Produced via immunoSEQ multiplex PCR; TCRdb's table is partial and in-frame only. Sampling found 44,000 or so clones, none seen once. Material for sequencing was PBMCs. The source is a man between 40 and 49 years old in good health, CMV-negative, and a related stem cell transplant donor. Each CDR3 is given with its conserved first and last residue. The D gene is left open where the match is weak. Size is stated for part of the rows, as once, few or many counts, or as a class when the clone is expanded.

d_gene: NA
v_gene: TRBV7-9
j_gene: TRBJ1-2
abundance: many
len: 15
CDR3aa: CASSPDSIHNYGYTF
CDR3nt: TGTGCCAGCAGCCCTGACAGCATTCACAACTATGGCTACACCTTC

d_gene: TRBD1
v_gene: TRBV6-5
j_gene: TRBJ2-5
abundance: many
len: 15
CDR3aa: CASSSFQGQGETQYF
CDR3nt: TGTGCCAGCAGTTCCTTCCAGGGACAGGGGGAGACCCAGTACTTC

d_gene: TRBD2
v_gene: TRBV27
j_gene: TRBJ2-7
abundance: few
len: 15
CDR3aa: CASSFSSGRADEQYF
CDR3nt: TGTGCCAGCAGTTTTTCTAGCGGGAGGGCGGACGAGCAGTACTTC

d_gene: TRBD2
v_gene: TRBV27
j_gene: TRBJ2-1
abundance: many
len: 14
CDR3aa: CASRGEGQTDEQFF
CDR3nt: TGTGCCAGCAGAGGGGAGGGCCAAACGGATGAGCAGTTCTTC

d_gene: NA
v_gene: TRBV28
j_gene: TRBJ2-5
abundance: few
len: 16
CDR3aa: CASISGVTKWGETQYF
CDR3nt: TGTGCCAGCATCTCAGGGGTCACCAAATGGGGAGAGACCCAGTACTTC

d_gene: TRBD2
v_gene: TRBV29-1
j_gene: TRBJ2-2
abundance: many
len: 15
CDR3aa: CSVGSRDYNTGELFF
CDR3nt: TGCAGCGTTGGAAGCCGGGACTACAACACCGGGGAGCTGTTTTTT

d_gene: TRBD1
v_gene: TRBV11-2
j_gene: TRBJ1-5
abundance: many
len: 13
CDR3aa: CASSAARDRPQHF
CDR3nt: TGTGCCAGCAGCGCCGCACGGGACAGGCCCCAGCATTTT

d_gene: NA
v_gene: TRBV27
j_gene: TRBJ2-1
abundance: many
len: 14
CDR3aa: CASSSFGAGTKQFF
CDR3nt: TGTGCCAGCAGTTCGTTTGGAGCCGGGACAAAGCAGTTCTTC

d_gene: TRBD1
v_gene: TRBV9
j_gene: TRBJ1-1
abundance: many
len: 17
CDR3aa: CASSVETGGIVATEAFF
CDR3nt: TGTGCCAGCAGCGTAGAGACAGGGGGCATTGTTGCCACTGAAGCTTTCTTT

d_gene: NA
v_gene: TRBV11-2
j_gene: TRBJ2-7
abundance: many
len: 15
CDR3aa: CASSLGADQGYEQYF
CDR3nt: TGTGCCAGCAGCTTAGGAGCGGACCAAGGCTACGAGCAGTACTTC

d_gene: NA
v_gene: TRBV6-5
j_gene: TRBJ2-7
abundance: many
len: 14
CDR3aa: CASSYSWTSYEQYF
CDR3nt: TGTGCCAGCAGTTACTCTTGGACATCCTACGAGCAGTACTTC

d_gene: TRBD2
v_gene: TRBV28
j_gene: TRBJ2-1
abundance: many
len: 15
CDR3aa: CASSFGTSGFNEQFF
CDR3nt: TGTGCCAGCAGTTTTGGGACTAGCGGATTCAATGAGCAGTTCTTC

d_gene: NA
v_gene: TRBV19
j_gene: TRBJ2-7
abundance: many
len: 13
CDR3aa: CASSPSGGYEQYF
CDR3nt: TGTGCCAGTAGTCCCTCCGGGGGTTACGAGCAGTACTTC

d_gene: TRBD1
v_gene: TRBV28
j_gene: TRBJ1-1
abundance: many
len: 14
CDR3aa: CASRTGTGKTEAFF
CDR3nt: TGTGCCAGCAGAACCGGGACAGGGAAGACTGAAGCTTTCTTT

d_gene: NA
v_gene: TRBV2
j_gene: TRBJ2-1
abundance: many
len: 15
CDR3aa: CASRATESSYNEQFF
CDR3nt: TGTGCCAGCAGAGCGACGGAGAGCTCCTACAATGAGCAGTTCTTC

d_gene: NA
v_gene: TRBV7-8
j_gene: TRBJ2-5
abundance: many
len: 17
CDR3aa: CASSLFGAGVGIVTQYF
CDR3nt: TGTGCCAGCAGCTTATTTGGGGCAGGAGTAGGAATCGTGACCCAGTACTTC

d_gene: NA
v_gene: TRBV28
j_gene: TRBJ2-1
abundance: many
len: 16
CDR3aa: CASTSRGTHSYNEQFF
CDR3nt: TGTGCCAGCACCTCCCGTGGGACTCACTCCTACAATGAGCAGTTCTTC

d_gene: NA
v_gene: TRBV5-6
j_gene: TRBJ1-2
abundance: many
len: 12
CDR3aa: CASSRREGGYTF
CDR3nt: TGTGCCAGCAGCCGCAGGGAGGGAGGCTACACCTTC

d_gene: TRBD2
v_gene: TRBV29-1
j_gene: TRBJ2-2
abundance: many
len: 18
CDR3aa: CSVEPSSGHGANTGELFF
CDR3nt: TGCAGCGTTGAACCCTCTAGCGGGCACGGCGCGAACACCGGGGAGCTGTTTTTT

d_gene: NA
v_gene: TRBV5-1
j_gene: TRBJ1-1
abundance: many
len: 15
CDR3aa: CASSLSGLENTEAFF
CDR3nt: TGCGCCAGCAGCTTGTCCGGACTGGAGAACACTGAAGCTTTCTTT

d_gene: TRBD1
v_gene: TRBV18
j_gene: TRBJ2-2
abundance: many
len: 15
CDR3aa: CASSPRTGDTGELFF
CDR3nt: TGTGCCAGCTCACCCCGGACAGGAGACACCGGGGAGCTGTTTTTT

d_gene: NA
v_gene: TRBV4-3
j_gene: TRBJ1-2
abundance: many
len: 15
CDR3aa: CASSQEPGLESGYTF
CDR3nt: TGCGCCAGCAGCCAAGAACCGGGTCTAGAGAGTGGCTACACCTTC

d_gene: NA
v_gene: TRBV2
j_gene: TRBJ2-3
abundance: many
len: 14
CDR3aa: CASRQRALSDTQYF
CDR3nt: TGTGCCAGCAGACAGAGGGCCCTATCCGATACGCAGTATTTT

d_gene: TRBD1
v_gene: TRBV5-6
j_gene: TRBJ2-1
abundance: many
len: 15
CDR3aa: CASSWQDRGQDEQFF
CDR3nt: TGTGCCAGCAGCTGGCAGGACAGGGGGCAAGATGAGCAGTTCTTC

d_gene: NA
v_gene: TRBV28
j_gene: TRBJ2-1
abundance: many
len: 14
CDR3aa: CASSFGGIGNEQFF
CDR3nt: TGTGCCAGCAGTTTCGGAGGGATAGGCAATGAGCAGTTCTTC

d_gene: TRBD1
v_gene: TRBV28
j_gene: TRBJ1-1
abundance: many
len: 15
CDR3aa: CASYTGQRMNTEAFF
CDR3nt: TGTGCCAGCTATACGGGACAGAGAATGAACACTGAAGCTTTCTTT

d_gene: NA
v_gene: TRBV7-2
j_gene: TRBJ1-1
abundance: NA
len: 18
CDR3aa: CASSLEKLPRRGRGEAFF
CDR3nt: TGTGCCAGCAGCTTAGAGAAGCTCCCGAGGAGGGGTAGAGGTGAAGCTTTCTTT

d_gene: NA
v_gene: TRBV4-1
j_gene: TRBJ2-1
abundance: many
len: 18
CDR3aa: CASSQGISRAGDYNEQFF
CDR3nt: TGCGCCAGCAGCCAAGGGATTAGTAGGGCAGGGGATTACAATGAGCAGTTCTTC

d_gene: TRBD1
v_gene: TRBV6-5
j_gene: TRBJ2-7
abundance: many
len: 15
CDR3aa: CASSYSRDRFDEQYF
CDR3nt: TGTGCCAGCAGTTACTCCCGGGACAGGTTCGACGAGCAGTACTTC

d_gene: NA
v_gene: TRBV7-9
j_gene: TRBJ1-2
abundance: many
len: 12
CDR3aa: CASSLESGDYTF
CDR3nt: TGTGCCAGCAGCTTAGAATCGGGGGACTACACCTTC

d_gene: NA
v_gene: TRBV7-2
j_gene: TRBJ2-7
abundance: many
len: 13
CDR3aa: CASSVTRDYEQYF
CDR3nt: TGTGCCAGCAGCGTGACTAGGGATTACGAGCAGTACTTC

d_gene: NA
v_gene: TRBV5-1
j_gene: TRBJ2-1
abundance: many
len: 12
CDR3aa: CASSVPNSEQFF
CDR3nt: TGCGCCAGCAGCGTACCCAACAGTGAGCAGTTCTTC

d_gene: TRBD2
v_gene: TRBV19
j_gene: TRBJ2-3
abundance: many
len: 16
CDR3aa: CASSVGLAGGPIPQYF
CDR3nt: TGTGCCAGTAGTGTCGGACTAGCGGGAGGGCCTATCCCGCAGTATTTT

d_gene: NA
v_gene: TRBV19
j_gene: TRBJ2-5
abundance: many
len: 16
CDR3aa: CASSINRGADQETQYF
CDR3nt: TGTGCCAGTAGTATCAATCGCGGAGCAGACCAAGAGACCCAGTACTTC

d_gene: TRBD1
v_gene: TRBV29-1
j_gene: TRBJ2-5
abundance: many
len: 17
CDR3aa: CSVEEQGQGGLEETQYF
CDR3nt: TGCAGCGTTGAAGAGCAGGGACAGGGAGGATTGGAAGAGACCCAGTACTTC

d_gene: NA
v_gene: TRBV5-1
j_gene: TRBJ1-1
abundance: many
len: 13
CDR3aa: CASRLQGNTEAFF
CDR3nt: TGCGCCAGCAGATTACAGGGGAACACTGAAGCTTTCTTT

d_gene: NA
v_gene: TRBV5-6
j_gene: TRBJ2-1
abundance: many
len: 15
CDR3aa: CASSLEQGFYNEQFF
CDR3nt: TGTGCCAGCAGCTTGGAGCAGGGATTCTACAATGAGCAGTTCTTC

d_gene: NA
v_gene: TRBV19
j_gene: TRBJ1-5
abundance: many
len: 13
CDR3aa: CASSFASYQPQHF
CDR3nt: TGTGCCAGTAGTTTCGCGTCCTATCAGCCCCAGCATTTT

d_gene: TRBD1
v_gene: TRBV27
j_gene: TRBJ2-2
abundance: many
len: 14
CDR3aa: CASSPGQLAGELFF
CDR3nt: TGTGCCAGCAGTCCGGGACAGTTGGCCGGGGAGCTGTTTTTT

d_gene: NA
v_gene: TRBV6-4
j_gene: TRBJ2-7
abundance: many
len: 13
CDR3aa: CASSEELNYEQYF
CDR3nt: TGTGCCAGCAGTGAGGAGTTAAACTACGAGCAGTACTTC